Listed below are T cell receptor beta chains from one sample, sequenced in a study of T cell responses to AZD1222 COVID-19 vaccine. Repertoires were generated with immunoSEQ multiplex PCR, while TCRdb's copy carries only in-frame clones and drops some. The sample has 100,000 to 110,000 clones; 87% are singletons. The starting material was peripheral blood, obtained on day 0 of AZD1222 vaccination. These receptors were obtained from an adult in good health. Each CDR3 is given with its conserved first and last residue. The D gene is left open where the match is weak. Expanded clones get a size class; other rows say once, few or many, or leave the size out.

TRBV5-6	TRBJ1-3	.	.	TGTGCCAGCAGCTTGTGGAAAGACAGAAGAGGAAACACCATATATTTT	CASSLWKDRRGNTIYF
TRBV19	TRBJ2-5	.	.	TGTGCCAGTAAGGGGAGGGGGCAAGAGACCCAGTACTTC	CASKGRGQETQYF
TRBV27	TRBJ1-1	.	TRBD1	TGTGCCAGCAGTTTATTAGGGGGCGCGGGGTTGGTCGGAGCTTTCTTT	CASSLLGGAGLVGAFF
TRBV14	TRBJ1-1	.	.	TGTGCCAGCAGCCGGATACTCGGGGAGTCTGAAGCTTTCTTT	CASSRILGESEAFF
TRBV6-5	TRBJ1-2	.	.	TGTGCCAGCACCACCTACGAAGGCAGCTTCTATGGCTACACCTTC	CASTTYEGSFYGYTF
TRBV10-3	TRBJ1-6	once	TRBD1	TGTGCCTGCAAAGGCACAGGGGATTCCTATAATTCACCCCTCCACTTT	CACKGTGDSYNSPLHF
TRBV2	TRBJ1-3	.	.	TGTGCCAGCAGCCAAGAGAATCGGGCAAACACCATATATTTT	CASSQENRANTIYF
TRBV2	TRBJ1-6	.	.	TGTGCCAGCAGGGGGCGGGGCTCCTATAATTCACCCCTCCACTTT	CASRGRGSYNSPLHF
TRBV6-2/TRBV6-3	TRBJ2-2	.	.	TGTGCCAGCAGTTCCCAGGGGCAGCTAACCGGGGAGCTGTTTTTT	CASSSQGQLTGELFF
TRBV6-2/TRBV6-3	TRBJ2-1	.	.	TGTGCCAGCAGCCCTACTAGCACCTTGGACTACAATGAGCAGTTCTTC	CASSPTSTLDYNEQFF
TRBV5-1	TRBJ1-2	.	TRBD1	TGCGCCAGCAGCCTCAATCTGGACAGGGGGCGAGGCTACACCTTC	CASSLNLDRGRGYTF
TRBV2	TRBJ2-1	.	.	TGTGCCAGCAGTGGCAGGGCCCTGTACAATGAGCAGTTCTTC	CASSGRALYNEQFF
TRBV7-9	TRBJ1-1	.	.	TGTGCCAGCAGCTCCAAAGGTGCAGGGGCTGAAGCTTTCTTT	CASSSKGAGAEAFF
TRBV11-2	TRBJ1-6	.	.	TGTGCCAGCAGCTTAGGGCAACGCTCCTATAATTCACCCCTCCACTTT	CASSLGQRSYNSPLHF
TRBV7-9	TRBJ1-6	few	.	TGTGCCAGCAGCTTCGATCAGGGACCCCTCCACTTT	CASSFDQGPLHF
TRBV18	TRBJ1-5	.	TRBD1	TGTGCCAGCTCACCAAACAGGGGCAGCAATCAGCCCCAGCATTTT	CASSPNRGSNQPQHF
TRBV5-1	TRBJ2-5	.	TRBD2	TGCGCCAGCAGCGCCGGACTAGCGGGGGCGAAAGAGACCCAGTACTTC	CASSAGLAGAKETQYF
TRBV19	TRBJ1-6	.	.	TGTGCCAGTAGTTACCGGGACGGTAATTCACCCCTCCACTTT	CASSYRDGNSPLHF
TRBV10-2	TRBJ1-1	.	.	TGCGCCTCCAGTGAGCAGGGTGAAACTGAAGCTTTCTTT	CASSEQGETEAFF
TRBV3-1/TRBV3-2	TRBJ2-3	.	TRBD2	TGTGCCAGCAGCCAGGCAGCGGGGGGGCAAGGTCGCACAGATACGCAGTATTTT	CASSQAAGGQGRTDTQYF
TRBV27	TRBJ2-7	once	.	TGTGCCAGCAGTACGGGACGTCATGAGGTAAACTACGAGCAGTACTTC	CASSTGRHEVNYEQYF
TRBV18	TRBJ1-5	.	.	TGTGCCAGCTCACCAGCAGGGGAAGAACAGCCCCAGCATTTT	CASSPAGEEQPQHF